This TCR beta chain is drawn from a study of shared clonotypes between healthy human individuals. At the level of the study: The people who gave samples were a couple of women and a few men aged 18 to 49. General study findings and limits: Genetic and exposure-history diversity was limited by the small donor number. About 5.2% was the fraction of naive CD4 clonotypes found shared across four donors. Inspection by rarefaction showed sorted-subset sequencing to be incomplete despite large depth.

The assay was immunoSEQ multiplex PCR, and TCRdb's table has in-frame clones only and misses some. Of some 790,000 clones detected, 55% to 75% appear once; the ten largest clones hold more than 1.5%. In regard to this clone: The target antigen is unknown.

The CDR3 length is 17 residues. V lost 4 bases, J lost 4 bases, and 20 bases lay in between. CDR1 is KGHSY and CDR2 is FQNENV in the germline V gene. The sequence derives from a woman aged 30 to 39 in good health. This chain links TRBV16 with TRBJ2-4; possibly TRBD1 for D (5 bases). Sequencing was done on a sample of memory CD4+ T cells sorted from blood. As for subset: CD45RA-negative fraction. CDR3 nucleotide sequence: TGTGCCAGCAGCCTCGACAGAATATCAGGGCCAAAAAACATTCAGTACTTC. Translating gives CASSLDRISGPKNIQYF. The full variable domain, its missing parts supplied by reference TRBV16 and TRBJ2-4, is GEEVAQTPKHLVRGEGQKAKLYCAPIKGHSYVFWYQQVLKNEFKFLISFQNENVFDETGMPKERFSAKCLPNSPCSLEIQATKLEDSAVYFCASSLDRISGPKNIQYFGAGTRLSVL.